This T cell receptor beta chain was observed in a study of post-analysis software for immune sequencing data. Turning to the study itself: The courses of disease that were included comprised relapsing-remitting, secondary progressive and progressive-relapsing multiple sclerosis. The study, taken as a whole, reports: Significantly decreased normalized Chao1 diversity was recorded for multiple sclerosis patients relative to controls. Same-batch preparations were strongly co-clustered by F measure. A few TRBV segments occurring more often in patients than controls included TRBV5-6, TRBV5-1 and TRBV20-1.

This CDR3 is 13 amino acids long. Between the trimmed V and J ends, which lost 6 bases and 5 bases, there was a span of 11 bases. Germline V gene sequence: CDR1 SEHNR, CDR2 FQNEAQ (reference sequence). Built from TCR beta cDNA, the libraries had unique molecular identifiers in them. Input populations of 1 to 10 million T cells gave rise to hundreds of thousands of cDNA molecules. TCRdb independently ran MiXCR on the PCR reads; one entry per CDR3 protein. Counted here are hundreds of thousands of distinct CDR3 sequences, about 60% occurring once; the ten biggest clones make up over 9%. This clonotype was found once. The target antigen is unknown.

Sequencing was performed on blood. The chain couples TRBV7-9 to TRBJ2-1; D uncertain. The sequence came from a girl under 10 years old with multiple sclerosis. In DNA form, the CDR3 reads TGTGCCAGCAGTTCACCCCTAGACAATGAGCAGTTCTTC. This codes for CASSSPLDNEQFF.